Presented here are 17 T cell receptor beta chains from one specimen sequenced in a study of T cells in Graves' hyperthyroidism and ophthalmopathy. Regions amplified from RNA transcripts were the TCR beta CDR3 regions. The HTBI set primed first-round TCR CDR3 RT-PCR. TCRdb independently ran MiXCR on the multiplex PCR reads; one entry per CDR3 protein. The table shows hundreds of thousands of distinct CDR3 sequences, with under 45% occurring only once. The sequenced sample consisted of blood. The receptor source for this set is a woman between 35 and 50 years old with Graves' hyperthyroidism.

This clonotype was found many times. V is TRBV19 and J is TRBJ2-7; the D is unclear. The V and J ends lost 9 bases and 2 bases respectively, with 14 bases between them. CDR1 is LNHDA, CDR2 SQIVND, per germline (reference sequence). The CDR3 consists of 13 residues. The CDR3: CASTDRPPYEQYF. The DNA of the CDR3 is TGTGCCAGCACGGACCGGCCACCCTACGAGCAGTACTTC.

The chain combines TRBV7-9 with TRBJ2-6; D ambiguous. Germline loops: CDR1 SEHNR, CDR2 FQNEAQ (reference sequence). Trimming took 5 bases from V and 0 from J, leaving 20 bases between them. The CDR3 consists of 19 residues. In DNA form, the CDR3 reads TGTGCCAGCAGCCCTCAGGCGGTCCTCACTCACTCTGGGGCCAACGTCCTGACTTTC. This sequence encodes CASSPQAVLTHSGANVLTF.

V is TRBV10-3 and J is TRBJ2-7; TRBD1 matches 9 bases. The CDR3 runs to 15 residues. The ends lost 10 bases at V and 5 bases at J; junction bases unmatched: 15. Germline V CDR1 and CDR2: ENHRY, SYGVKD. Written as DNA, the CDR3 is TGTGCCAGCTCATCCCGGGACAGGGATAGAAACGAGCAGTACTTC. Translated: CASSSRDRDRNEQYF.

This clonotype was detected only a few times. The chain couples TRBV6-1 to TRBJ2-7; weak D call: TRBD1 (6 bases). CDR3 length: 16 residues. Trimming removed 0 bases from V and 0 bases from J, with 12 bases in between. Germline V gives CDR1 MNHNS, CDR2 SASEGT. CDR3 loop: CASSEADRIASYEQYF. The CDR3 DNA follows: TGTGCCAGCAGTGAAGCGGACAGAATAGCCTCCTACGAGCAGTACTTC.

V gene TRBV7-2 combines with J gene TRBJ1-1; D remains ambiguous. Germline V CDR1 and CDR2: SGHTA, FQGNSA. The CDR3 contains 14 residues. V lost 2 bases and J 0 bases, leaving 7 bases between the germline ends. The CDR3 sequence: CASSLIPVNTEAFF. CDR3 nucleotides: TGTGCCAGCAGCTTAATCCCGGTGAACACTGAAGCTTTCTTT.

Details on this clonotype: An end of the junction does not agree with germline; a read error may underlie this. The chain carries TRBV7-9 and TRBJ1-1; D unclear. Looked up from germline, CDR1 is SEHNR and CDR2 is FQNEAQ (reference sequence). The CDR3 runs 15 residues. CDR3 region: CASSPRPPMNTEASF. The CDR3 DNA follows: TGTGCCAGCAGCCCCCGACCGCCCATGAACACTGAAGCTTCCTTT. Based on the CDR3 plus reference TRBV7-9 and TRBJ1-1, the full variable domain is DTGVSQNPRHKITKRGQNVTFRCDPISEHNRLYWYRQTLGQGPEFLTYFQNEAQLEKSRLLSDRFSAERPKGSFSTLEIQRTEQGDSAMYLCASSPRPPMNTEASFGQGTRLTVV.

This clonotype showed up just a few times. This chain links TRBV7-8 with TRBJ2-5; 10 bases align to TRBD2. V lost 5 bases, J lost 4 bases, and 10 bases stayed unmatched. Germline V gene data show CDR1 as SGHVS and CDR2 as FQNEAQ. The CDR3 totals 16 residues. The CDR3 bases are TGTGCCAGCAGCCTATACCTAGCGGGAGTGCGAGAGACCCAGTACTTC. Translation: CASSLYLAGVRETQYF. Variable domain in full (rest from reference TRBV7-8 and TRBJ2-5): GAGVSQSPRYKVAKRGQDVALRCDPISGHVSLFWYQQALGQGPEFLTYFQNEAQLDKSGLPSDRFFAERPEGSVSTLKIQRTQQEDSAVYLCASSLYLAGVRETQYFGPGTRLLVL.

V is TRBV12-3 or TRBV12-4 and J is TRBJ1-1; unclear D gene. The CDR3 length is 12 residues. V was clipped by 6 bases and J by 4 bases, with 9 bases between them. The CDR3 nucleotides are TGTGCCAGCAGGCTTGCAGGCACTGAAGCTTTCTTT. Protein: CASRLAGTEAFF.

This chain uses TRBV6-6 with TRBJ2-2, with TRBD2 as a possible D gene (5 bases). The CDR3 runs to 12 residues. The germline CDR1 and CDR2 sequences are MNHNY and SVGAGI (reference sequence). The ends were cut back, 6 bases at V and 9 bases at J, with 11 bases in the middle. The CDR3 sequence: CASRATGRELFF. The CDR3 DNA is TGTGCCAGCAGGGCCACGGGAAGGGAGCTGTTTTTT.

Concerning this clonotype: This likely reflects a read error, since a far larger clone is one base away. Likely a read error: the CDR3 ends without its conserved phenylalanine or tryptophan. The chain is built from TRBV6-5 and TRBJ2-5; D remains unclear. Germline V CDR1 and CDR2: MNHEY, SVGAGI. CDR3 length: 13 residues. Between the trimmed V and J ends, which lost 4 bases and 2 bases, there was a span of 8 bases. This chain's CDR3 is CASSFPGQETQYV. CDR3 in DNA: TGTGCCAGCAGTTTCCCAGGACAAGAGACCCAGTACGTC.

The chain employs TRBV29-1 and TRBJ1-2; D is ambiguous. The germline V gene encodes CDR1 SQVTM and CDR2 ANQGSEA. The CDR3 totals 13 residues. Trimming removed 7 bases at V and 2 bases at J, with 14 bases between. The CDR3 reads CSAEGRANYGYTF. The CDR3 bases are TGCAGCGCCGAAGGCCGGGCGAACTATGGCTACACCTTC.

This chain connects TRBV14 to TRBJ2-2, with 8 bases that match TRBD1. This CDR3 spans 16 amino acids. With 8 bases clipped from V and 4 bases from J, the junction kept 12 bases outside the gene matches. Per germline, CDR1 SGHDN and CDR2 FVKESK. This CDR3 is CASSPRGQGGTGELFF. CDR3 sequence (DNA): TGTGCCAGCTCACCACGAGGACAGGGTGGCACCGGGGAGCTGTTTTTT.

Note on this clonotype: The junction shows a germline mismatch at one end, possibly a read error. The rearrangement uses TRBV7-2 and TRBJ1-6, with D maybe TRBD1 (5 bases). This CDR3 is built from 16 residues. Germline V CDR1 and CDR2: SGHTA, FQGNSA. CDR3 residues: CASSQVLTGFNSPLHF. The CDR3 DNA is TGCGCCAGCAGCCAAGTTTTAACAGGTTTTAATTCACCCCTCCACTTT.

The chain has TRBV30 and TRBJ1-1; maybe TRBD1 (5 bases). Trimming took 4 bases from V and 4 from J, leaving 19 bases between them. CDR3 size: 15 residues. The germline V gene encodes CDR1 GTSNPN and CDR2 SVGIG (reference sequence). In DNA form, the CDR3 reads TGTGCCTGGATGAAAACCCTCATCGGGGCCACTGAAGCTTTCTTT. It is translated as CAWMKTLIGATEAFF. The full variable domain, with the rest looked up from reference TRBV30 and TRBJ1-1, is SQTIHQWPATLVQPVGSPLSLECTVEGTSNPNLYWYRQAAGRGLQLLFYSVGIGQISSEVPQNLSASRPQDRQFILSSKKLLLSDSGFYLCAWMKTLIGATEAFFGQGTRLTVV.

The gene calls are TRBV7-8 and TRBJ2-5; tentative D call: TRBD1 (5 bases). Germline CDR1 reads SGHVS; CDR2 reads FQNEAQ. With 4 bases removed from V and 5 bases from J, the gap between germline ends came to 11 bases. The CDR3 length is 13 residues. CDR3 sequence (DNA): TGTGCCAGCAGCTCAGCCCCAGGGGAGACCCAGTACTTC. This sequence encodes CASSSAPGETQYF. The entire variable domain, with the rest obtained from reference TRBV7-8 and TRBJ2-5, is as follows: GAGVSQSPRYKVAKRGQDVALRCDPISGHVSLFWYQQALGQGPEFLTYFQNEAQLDKSGLPSDRFFAERPEGSVSTLKIQRTQQEDSAVYLCASSSAPGETQYFGPGTRLLVL.

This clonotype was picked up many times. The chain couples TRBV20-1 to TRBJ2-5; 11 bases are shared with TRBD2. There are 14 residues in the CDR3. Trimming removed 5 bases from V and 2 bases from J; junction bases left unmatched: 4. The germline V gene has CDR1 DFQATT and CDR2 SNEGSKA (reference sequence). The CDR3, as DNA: TGCAGTGCTTTTACTAGCGGGGGTCAAGAGACCCAGTACTTC. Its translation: CSAFTSGGQETQYF.

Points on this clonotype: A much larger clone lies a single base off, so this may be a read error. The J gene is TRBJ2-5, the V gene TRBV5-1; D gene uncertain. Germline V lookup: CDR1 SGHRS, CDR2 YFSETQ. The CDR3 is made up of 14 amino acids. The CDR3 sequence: CASSLRADQEAQYF. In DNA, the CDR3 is TGCGCCAGCAGCTTGCGGGCAGACCAAGAGGCCCAGTACTTC.